This T cell receptor beta chain was identified in a study of PD-1 blockade in classical Hodgkin lymphoma. Regarding this clone: Its antigen is undetermined.

Indicated time point: cycle 4 day 1 (C4D1), after less than seven weeks of nivolumab. Each and every patient relapsed after autologous stem cell transplantation, and patients got differing brentuximab vedotin exposure. Best responses fell into complete response, partial response or progressive disease. The table came from immunoSEQ multiplex PCR; TCRdb's copy has only in-frame clones and leaves some out. The sample gives tens of thousands of clones, around 78% of which show up once; around 8.9% is in the top ten. Study findings and constraints: When set against healthy donors, newly diagnosed patients were reported to show lower baseline TCR diversity. Diversity similar to that of newly diagnosed patients was seen at baseline in complete responders.

V lost 4 bases and J lost 6, with 17 bases in between. The germline CDR1 and CDR2 sequences are SGDLS and YYNGEE. The CDR3 is 16 amino acids. This chain joins TRBV9 and TRBJ1-6; possible D gene TRBD1, 5 bases. The sequence derives from a human donor with classical Hodgkin lymphoma. The source material was peripheral blood mononuclear cells (PBMCs), sampled before the fourth cycle of nivolumab. The DNA of the CDR3 is TGTGCCAGCAGCCATCCCTTAAGGGGTTTTAATTCACCCCTCCACTTT. This sequence encodes CASSHPLRGFNSPLHF.